This TCR beta chain was sequenced for a study of beta chain features in type 1 diabetes. The study, taken as a whole, reports: Shorter TCRB CDR3s, moderately but significantly so, marked every one of the four CD4+ subsets in Type 1 diabetes patients.

This clone occurred many times. As yet, its antigen is unknown. Sequencing targeted expressed TCRB transcripts, as all isolated RNA had been reverse transcribed. The repertoire was sequenced with immunoSEQ multiplex PCR; TCRdb's copy has only in-frame clones and lacks some. Among some 150,000 clones listed, about 13% were seen once. This receptor was identified in a man between 18 and 35 years old with type 1 diabetes. The sample consisted of central memory CD4+ T cells from blood.

CDR3: CASSSAGNTIYF. The CDR3, as DNA: TGTGCCAGCAGTTCAGCTGGAAACACCATATATTTT. The gene calls are TRBV28 and TRBJ1-3; no reliable D call. Looked up from germline, CDR1 is MDHEN and CDR2 is SYDVKM. V was clipped by 4 bases and J by 2 bases, with 3 bases between them. This CDR3 has 12 amino acids. The entire variable domain, with the rest obtained from reference TRBV28 and TRBJ1-3, is as follows: DVKVTQSSRYLVKRTGEKVFLECVQDMDHENMFWYRQDPGLGLRLIYFSYDVKMKEKGDIPEGYSVSREKKERFSLILESASTNQTSMYLCASSSAGNTIYFGEGSWLTVV.